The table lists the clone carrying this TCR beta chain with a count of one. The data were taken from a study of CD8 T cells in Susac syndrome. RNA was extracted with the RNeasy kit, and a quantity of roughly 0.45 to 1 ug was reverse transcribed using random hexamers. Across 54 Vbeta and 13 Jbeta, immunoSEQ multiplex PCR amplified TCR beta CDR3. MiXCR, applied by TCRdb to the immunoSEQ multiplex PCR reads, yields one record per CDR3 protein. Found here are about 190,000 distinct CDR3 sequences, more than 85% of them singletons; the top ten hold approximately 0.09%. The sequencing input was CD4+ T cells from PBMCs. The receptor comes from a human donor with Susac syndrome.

The CDR3 DNA sequence: TGCAGTGCTAGACCCACAGGGGGCGCGTATGGCTACACCTTC. Its protein product is CSARPTGGAYGYTF. The chain recombines TRBV20-1 with TRBJ1-2; 9 bases map to TRBD1. The CDR3 sequence is 14 residues long. Germline V gene sequence: CDR1 DFQATT, CDR2 SNEGSKA (reference sequence). V was clipped by 2 bases and J by 5 bases; unmatched bases: 6.